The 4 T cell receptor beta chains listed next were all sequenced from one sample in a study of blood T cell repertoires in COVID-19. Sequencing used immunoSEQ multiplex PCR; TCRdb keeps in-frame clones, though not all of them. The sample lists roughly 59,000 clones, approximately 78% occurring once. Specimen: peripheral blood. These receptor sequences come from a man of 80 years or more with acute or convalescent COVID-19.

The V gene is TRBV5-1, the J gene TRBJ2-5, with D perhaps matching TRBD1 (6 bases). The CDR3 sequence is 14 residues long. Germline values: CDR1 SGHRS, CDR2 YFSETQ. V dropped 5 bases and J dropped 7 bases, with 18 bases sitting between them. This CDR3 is CASRKGQTLGTQYF. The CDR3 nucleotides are TGCGCCAGCAGAAAAGGACAGACCCTCGGGACCCAGTACTTC.

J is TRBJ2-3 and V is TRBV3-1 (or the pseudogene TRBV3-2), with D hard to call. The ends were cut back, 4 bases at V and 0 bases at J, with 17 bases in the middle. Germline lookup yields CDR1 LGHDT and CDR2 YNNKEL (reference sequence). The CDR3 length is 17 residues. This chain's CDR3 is CASSPAPPRSSTDTQYF. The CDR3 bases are TGTGCCAGCAGCCCCGCCCCCCCGCGGTCTAGCACAGATACGCAGTATTTT.

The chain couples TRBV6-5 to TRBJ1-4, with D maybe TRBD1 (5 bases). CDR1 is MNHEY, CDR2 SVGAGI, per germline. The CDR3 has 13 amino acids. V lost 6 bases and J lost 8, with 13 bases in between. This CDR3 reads CASRPHGAEKLFF. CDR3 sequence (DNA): TGTGCCAGCAGGCCTCATGGGGCAGAAAAACTGTTTTTT.

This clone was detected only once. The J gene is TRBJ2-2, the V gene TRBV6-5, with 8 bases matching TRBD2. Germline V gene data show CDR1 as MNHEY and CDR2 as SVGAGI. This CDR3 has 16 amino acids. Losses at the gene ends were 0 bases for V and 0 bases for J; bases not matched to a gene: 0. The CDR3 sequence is CASSYSSGANTGELFF. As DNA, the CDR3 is TGTGCCAGCAGTTACTCTAGCGGGGCGAACACCGGGGAGCTGTTTTTT.